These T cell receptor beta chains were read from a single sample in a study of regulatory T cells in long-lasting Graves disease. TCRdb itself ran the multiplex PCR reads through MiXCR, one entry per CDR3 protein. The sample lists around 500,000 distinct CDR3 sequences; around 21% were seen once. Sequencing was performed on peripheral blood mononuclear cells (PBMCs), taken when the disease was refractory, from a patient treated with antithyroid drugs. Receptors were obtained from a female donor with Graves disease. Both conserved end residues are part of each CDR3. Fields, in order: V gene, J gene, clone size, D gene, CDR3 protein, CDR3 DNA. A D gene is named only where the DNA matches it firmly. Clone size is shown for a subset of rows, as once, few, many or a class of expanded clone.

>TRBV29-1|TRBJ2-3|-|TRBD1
CSVDRTGTDTQYF
TGCAGCGTCGATAGGACAGGGACGGATACGCAGTATTTT
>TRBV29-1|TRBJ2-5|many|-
CSVDSGTPGLLTGETQYF
TGCAGCGTAGACTCCGGGACACCGGGACTCCTCACGGGAGAGACCCAGTACTTC
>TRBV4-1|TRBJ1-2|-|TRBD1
CASSQTGAFYGYTF
TGCGCCAGCAGCCAAACAGGGGCTTTCTATGGCTACACCTTC
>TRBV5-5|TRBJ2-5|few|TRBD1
CASSLLRDSGFQETQYF
TGTGCCAGCAGCTTATTAAGGGACAGCGGATTCCAAGAGACCCAGTACTTC
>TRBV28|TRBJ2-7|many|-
CASSSVSPHEQYF
TGTGCCAGCAGTTCCGTCAGCCCTCACGAGCAGTACTTC
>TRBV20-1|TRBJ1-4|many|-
CSAPRDPNEKLFF
TGCAGTGCTCCTCGGGACCCTAATGAAAAACTGTTTTTT
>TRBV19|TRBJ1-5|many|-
CASSPPGRALNQPQHF
TGTGCCAGTAGTCCTCCGGGTAGAGCGCTCAATCAGCCCCAGCATTTT
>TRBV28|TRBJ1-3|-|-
CASRLDRSSGNTIYF
TGTGCCAGTCGCTTAGACAGGAGCTCTGGAAACACCATATATTTT
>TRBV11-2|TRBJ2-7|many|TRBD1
CASSSRQGSEQYF
TGTGCCAGCAGCTCCCGACAGGGGAGCGAGCAGTACTTC
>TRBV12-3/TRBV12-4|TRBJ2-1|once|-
CAIKYRDYEQFF
TGTGCCATCAAATACCGGGATTATGAGCAGTTCTTC
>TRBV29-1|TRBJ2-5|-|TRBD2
CSVEEGGGQETQYF
TGCAGCGTTGAAGAGGGGGGGGGACAAGAGACCCAGTACTTC
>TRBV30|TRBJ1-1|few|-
CAWVLGGTEAFF
TGTGCCTGGGTGCTGGGGGGTACTGAAGCTTTCTTT
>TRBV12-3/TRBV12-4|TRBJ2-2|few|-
CASGYREAGELFF
TGTGCCAGCGGCTACAGGGAGGCCGGGGAGCTGTTTTTT
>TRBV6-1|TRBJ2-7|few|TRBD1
CASRYSGTGTAEQYF
TGTGCCAGCAGATACTCCGGGACAGGGACGGCCGAGCAGTACTTC
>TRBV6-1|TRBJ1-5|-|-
CASSQGPKRPQHF
TGTGCCAGCAGTCAGGGGCCCAAGAGGCCCCAGCATTTT
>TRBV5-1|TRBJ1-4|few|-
CASSFEGQTREKLFF
TGCGCCAGCAGCTTCGAAGGCCAAACCCGAGAAAAACTGTTTTTT
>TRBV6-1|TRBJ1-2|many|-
CASSGTPNYGYTF
TGTGCCAGCAGTGGGACACCGAACTATGGCTACACCTTC
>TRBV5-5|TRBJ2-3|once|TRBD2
CASTYSSGSPDTQYF
TGTGCCAGCACCTATTCTAGCGGGAGCCCAGATACGCAGTATTTT